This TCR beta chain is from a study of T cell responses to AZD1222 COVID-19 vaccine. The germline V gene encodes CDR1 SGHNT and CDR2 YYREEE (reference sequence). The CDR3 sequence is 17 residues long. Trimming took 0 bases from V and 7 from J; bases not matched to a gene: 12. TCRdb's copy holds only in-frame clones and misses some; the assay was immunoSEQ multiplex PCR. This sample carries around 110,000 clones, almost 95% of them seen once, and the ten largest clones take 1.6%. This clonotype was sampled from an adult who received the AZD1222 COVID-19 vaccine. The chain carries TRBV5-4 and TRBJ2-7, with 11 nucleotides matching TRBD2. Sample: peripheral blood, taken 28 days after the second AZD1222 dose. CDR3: CASSLGGWDSGRGEQYF. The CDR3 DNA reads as TGTGCCAGCAGCTTGGGGGGTTGGGATAGCGGGAGGGGAGAGCAGTACTTC.